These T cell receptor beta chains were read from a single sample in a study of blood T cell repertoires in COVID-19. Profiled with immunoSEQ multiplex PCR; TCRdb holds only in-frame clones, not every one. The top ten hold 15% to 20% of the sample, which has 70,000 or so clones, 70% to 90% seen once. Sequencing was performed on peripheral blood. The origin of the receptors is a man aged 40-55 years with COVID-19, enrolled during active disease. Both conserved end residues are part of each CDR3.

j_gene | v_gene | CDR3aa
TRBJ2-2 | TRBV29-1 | CSVRLGPGLFF
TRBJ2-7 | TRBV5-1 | CASSPGGSAYEQYF
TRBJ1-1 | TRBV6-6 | CASSYSTAGVTEAFF
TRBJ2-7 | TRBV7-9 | CASSRNPGTGDYEQYF
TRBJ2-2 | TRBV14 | CASSQGPGTNTGELFF
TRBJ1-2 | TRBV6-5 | CASSYSGQGHYGYTF
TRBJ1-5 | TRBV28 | CASSFYRGTGTIIGGNQPQHF
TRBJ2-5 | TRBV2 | CASSGDTGQETQYF
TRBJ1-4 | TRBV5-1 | CASSLTQGSNEKLFF
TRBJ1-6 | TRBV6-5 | CASSYTRRGSPLHF
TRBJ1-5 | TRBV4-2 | CASSQVGAQPQHF
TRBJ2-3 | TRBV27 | CASSLGASGYTQYF
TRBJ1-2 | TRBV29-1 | CSVSLTGAYGYTF
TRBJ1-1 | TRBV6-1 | CASSESLSLITEAFF
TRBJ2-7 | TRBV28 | CASSRLDLAYEQYF
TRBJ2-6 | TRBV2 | CARGGGHSGANVLTF
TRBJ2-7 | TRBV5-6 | CASSFGRGNYEQYF
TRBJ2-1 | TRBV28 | CASSLGLAGVNEQFF
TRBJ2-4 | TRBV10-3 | CAISERGREDIQYF
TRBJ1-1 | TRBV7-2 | CASSRSVPAFF
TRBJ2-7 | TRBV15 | CATSRDRLAGREQYF
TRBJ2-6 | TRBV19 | CASSRGSGANVLTF
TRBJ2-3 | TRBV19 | CASSIVGVGGYTDTQYF
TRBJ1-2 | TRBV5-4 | CASSFGGSYGYTF
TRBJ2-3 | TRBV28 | CASSLDPGLAGGPADTQYF
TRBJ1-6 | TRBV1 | CTSSRGRAWGRNSPLHF
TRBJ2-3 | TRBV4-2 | CASSQDRIAGGTQYF
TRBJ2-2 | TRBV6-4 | CATKRGGNTGELFF
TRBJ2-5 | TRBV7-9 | CASSRRGLGETQYF
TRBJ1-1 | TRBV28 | CASSYPNSGTEAFF
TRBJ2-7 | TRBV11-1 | CASSRTGGSYEQYF
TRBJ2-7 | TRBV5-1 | CASRRSGSYEQYF
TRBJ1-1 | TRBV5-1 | CASSFSGPDTEAFF
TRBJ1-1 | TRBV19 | CASSINGENTEAFF
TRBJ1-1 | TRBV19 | CASSLGPSRGTEAFF
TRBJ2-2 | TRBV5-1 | CASREGNTGELFF
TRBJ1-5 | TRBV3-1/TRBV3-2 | CASSQGRGDGQPQHF
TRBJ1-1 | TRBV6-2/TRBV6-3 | CASSAPRRFTEAFF
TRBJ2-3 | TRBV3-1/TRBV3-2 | CASSRGLATDTQYF
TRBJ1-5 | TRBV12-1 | CASNRTAQPQHF
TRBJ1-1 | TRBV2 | CASSGRRDREGAFF
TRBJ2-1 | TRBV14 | CASSQAGLRGSSDEQFF
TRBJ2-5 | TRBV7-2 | CASSLAGRETQYF
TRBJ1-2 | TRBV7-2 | CASSLWKLRTGSHYGYTF
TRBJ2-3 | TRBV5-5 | CASSQGQVTSTDTQYF
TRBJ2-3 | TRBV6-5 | CASWDWGADTQYF
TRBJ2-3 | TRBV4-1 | CASSQSGQGTDTQYF
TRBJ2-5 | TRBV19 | CASSTTRDRGQYQETQYF
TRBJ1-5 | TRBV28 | CASSLWAGMSNQPQHF
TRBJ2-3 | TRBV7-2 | CASSPNGGGYTDTQYF
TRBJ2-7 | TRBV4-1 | CASSLLTTTYEQYF
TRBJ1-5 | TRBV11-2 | CASSLTGGNQPQHF
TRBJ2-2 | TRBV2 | CASRSGGAGAGELFF
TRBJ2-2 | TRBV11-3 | CASSPSTMIGGSGTGELFF
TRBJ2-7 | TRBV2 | CASSTGTGSMEQYF